A selection of T cell receptor beta chains follows, all from one sample in a study of T cell responses to AZD1222 COVID-19 vaccine. Here immunoSEQ multiplex PCR was the method, and the copy in TCRdb shows in-frame clones only, minus some. The data show 100,000 to 130,000 clones, with approximately 90% seen just once and over 7% held by the top ten. This sample comprised peripheral blood, obtained 28 days after the second AZD1222 dose. All receptors come from an adult who received the AZD1222 COVID-19 vaccine. CDR3s include the opening cysteine and the closing phenylalanine or tryptophan. D genes are given only for firm matches. Size tells how often a clone was seen (once, few, many) or the class of an expanded clone, and some rows leave it out.

>TRBJ2-2|TRBV5-1|-|-
TGCGCCAGCAGCTTGGTTCTAGTGAGCACCGGGGAGCTGTTTTTT
CASSLVLVSTGELFF
>TRBJ2-7|TRBV5-1|-|TRBD1
TGCGCCAGCAGCTTGAGTCTACAGGGGGACGGCGAGCAGTACTTC
CASSLSLQGDGEQYF
>TRBJ1-3|TRBV10-3|-|TRBD1
TGTGCCTCAGGGACAGGGGGCAGGGACACCATATATTTT
CASGTGGRDTIYF
>TRBJ2-5|TRBV9|-|TRBD2
TGTGCCAGCAGCGTAGCTCTCGCGGGGGGTTCCCAAGAGACCCAGTACTTC
CASSVALAGGSQETQYF
>TRBJ1-4|TRBV3-1/TRBV3-2|-|-
TGTGCCAGCAGCCAAGATTTGGGGGCCTCTAATGAAAAACTGTTTTTT
CASSQDLGASNEKLFF
>TRBJ1-4|TRBV30|-|-
TGTGCCTGTACAGGGCCAACTAATGAAAAACTGTTTTTT
CACTGPTNEKLFF
>TRBJ2-1|TRBV3-1/TRBV3-2|-|TRBD2
TGTGCCAGCAGCCAAGCCCCGCGGGGGAACCTCAATGAGCAGTTCTTC
CASSQAPRGNLNEQFF
>TRBJ2-2|TRBV11-3|-|-
TGTGCCAGCAAAACAGACACCGGGGAGCTGTTTTTT
CASKTDTGELFF
>TRBJ1-3|TRBV5-1|-|-
TGCGCCAGCAGCCGTGGAGGGGAAACTGGAAACACCATATATTTT
CASSRGGETGNTIYF
>TRBJ2-6|TRBV6-2/TRBV6-3|-|-
TGTGCCAGCAGTCGTCCAGCAGGGGCTTGGGGGGCCAACGTCCTGACTTTC
CASSRPAGAWGANVLTF
>TRBJ1-2|TRBV7-9|-|-
TGTGCCAGCAATTCAGGGCCGAACTATGGCTACACCTTC
CASNSGPNYGYTF
>TRBJ2-1|TRBV6-4|-|TRBD2
TGTGCCAGCAGTGACTCGAAGCGGGGCTTCCCCAATGAGCAGTTCTTC
CASSDSKRGFPNEQFF
>TRBJ1-1|TRBV25-1|-|-
TGTGCCAGCAGCGTGGGATACGGGAACACTGAAGCTTTCTTT
CASSVGYGNTEAFF
>TRBJ1-1|TRBV18|-|-
TGTGCCAGCTCACCATTTATCGGGAAGAACACTGAAGCTTTCTTT
CASSPFIGKNTEAFF
>TRBJ2-1|TRBV4-1|-|-
TGCGCCAGCAGCCAAGACCCAGCGCCTAGCTCCTACAATGAGCAGTTCTTC
CASSQDPAPSSYNEQFF
>TRBJ2-7|TRBV20-1|-|-
TGCAGTGTAAACGGAAATTACGAGCAGTACTTC
CSVNGNYEQYF
>TRBJ1-5|TRBV2|-|TRBD1
TGTGCCAGCAGCCCCCAAGGGGGCCGGAGATATCGCAATCAGCCCCAGCATTTT
CASSPQGGRRYRNQPQHF
>TRBJ2-1|TRBV20-1|-|TRBD2
TGCAGTGCTAGTACCCGACTAGCGCTCAATGAGCAGTTCTTC
CSASTRLALNEQFF
>TRBJ2-7|TRBV27|-|-
TGTGCCAGCAGTTGGGGGTACGAGCAGTACTTC
CASSWGYEQYF
>TRBJ2-4|TRBV4-3|-|TRBD2
TGCGCCAGCAGCCAAGATGGGGGGGATGAGGACATTCAGTACTTC
CASSQDGGDEDIQYF
>TRBJ2-1|TRBV5-3|-|TRBD2
TGTGCCAGAAGCTTGTCTTCGACTAGCGGTGGGCAGTTCTTC
CARSLSSTSGGQFF
>TRBJ2-7|TRBV7-6|-|-
TGTGCCAGCAGCCTATACGGGAACGAGCAGTACTTC
CASSLYGNEQYF
>TRBJ1-1|TRBV6-5|-|-
TGTGCCAGCAGTTACTCCGGACAGACGAACACTGAAGCTTTCTTT
CASSYSGQTNTEAFF
>TRBJ1-2|TRBV7-9|once|-
TGTGCCAGCAACTTCCCCCAGGGAAGTGGCTACACCTTC
CASNFPQGSGYTF
>TRBJ2-2|TRBV10-1|-|TRBD2
TGCGCCAGCAGTCTCCCGCGGGAGGAGGGTAGGGCCGGGGAGCTGTTTTTT
CASSLPREEGRAGELFF
>TRBJ2-7|TRBV5-1|once|-
TGCGCCAGCAGCGAGGACAGCCCCTACGAGCAGTACTTC
CASSEDSPYEQYF
>TRBJ1-1|TRBV7-3|-|-
TGTGCCAGCAGCTCTCTAGGGGGGGATGGAACTGAAGCTTTCTTT
CASSSLGGDGTEAFF
>TRBJ1-3|TRBV10-2|-|TRBD1
TGCGCCAGCAGTGAGATACAGGGGGCTGGAAACACCATATATTTT
CASSEIQGAGNTIYF
>TRBJ1-1|TRBV7-9|-|-
TGTGCCAGCAGTTATAGGGCCGCGAACACTGAAGCTTTCTTT
CASSYRAANTEAFF
>TRBJ1-1|TRBV10-3|-|TRBD1
TGTGCCATCAGGGGAGGGGGCGCAGATACTGAAGCTTTCTTT
CAIRGGGADTEAFF
>TRBJ2-3|TRBV7-3|-|TRBD1
TGTGCCAGCAGCTTAAAGGGCCGGGACAGGGGGCTCCCAGATACGCAGTATTTT
CASSLKGRDRGLPDTQYF
>TRBJ2-5|TRBV30|-|TRBD2
TGTGCCTGGAAAAAACTAGCGGGAGCGGAGACCCAGTACTTC
CAWKKLAGAETQYF
>TRBJ1-4|TRBV27|-|-
TGTGCCAGCAGTGCGCTGACCGGTAAACTGTTTTTT
CASSALTGKLFF
>TRBJ1-2|TRBV18|-|TRBD1
TGTGCCAGCTCACCACCGGTGGGACAGGATAACTATGGCTACACCTTC
CASSPPVGQDNYGYTF
>TRBJ2-1|TRBV14|-|-
TGTGCCAGCAGCCAAGTTCTAGCCCTTCGAGACAATGAGCAGTTCTTC
CASSQVLALRDNEQFF
>TRBJ2-7|TRBV5-6|-|-
TGTGCCAGCAGCTTGAGTGGACCCGGGCGCGAGCAGTACTTC
CASSLSGPGREQYF
>TRBJ1-3|TRBV28|-|-
TGTGCCAGCAGGGGGGGACCTGGAAACACCATATATTTT
CASRGGPGNTIYF
>TRBJ1-2|TRBV4-3|-|-
TGCGCCAGCAGCCAAGATTTACGGGATAACTATGGCTACACCTTC
CASSQDLRDNYGYTF
>TRBJ2-1|TRBV24-1|-|-
TGTGCCACCAGTGAAGGACTGGGTAGGAATGAGCAGTTCTTC
CATSEGLGRNEQFF
>TRBJ2-3|TRBV3-1/TRBV3-2|-|TRBD1
TGTGCCAGCAGCCAGAATATATGGCGACAGGGGATCCCAGATACGCAGTATTTT
CASSQNIWRQGIPDTQYF
>TRBJ1-1|TRBV12-3/TRBV12-4|few|-
TGTGCCAGCAGCCGGGACGGGAAACTTGAAGCTTTCTTT
CASSRDGKLEAFF
>TRBJ1-3|TRBV18|-|-
TGTGCCAGCTCCCTGCCAAGACAGACCTCTGGAAACACCATATATTTT
CASSLPRQTSGNTIYF
>TRBJ1-2|TRBV6-2/TRBV6-3|-|-
TGTGCCAGCAGTTTAAAAGGGAACTATGGCTACACCTTC
CASSLKGNYGYTF
>TRBJ1-5|TRBV19|-|-
TGTGCCAGTAGTATTAAGCTTTGGTACAATCAGCCCCAGCATTTT
CASSIKLWYNQPQHF
>TRBJ2-2|TRBV4-3|-|-
TGCGCCAGCAGCCAAGATCGGCTAGCCGATAACACCGGGGAGCTGTTTTTT
CASSQDRLADNTGELFF
>TRBJ2-7|TRBV5-1|-|-
TGCGCCAGCAGCTTGGGGGTCCAGGGGGGCGAGCAGTACTTC
CASSLGVQGGEQYF
>TRBJ2-7|TRBV5-8|-|-
TGTGCCACCGGGACGGAGTCCTACGAGCAGTACTTC
CATGTESYEQYF
>TRBJ2-7|TRBV5-1|-|-
TGCGCCAGCAGCCCCGGACAGTTCTCCTACGAGCAGTACTTC
CASSPGQFSYEQYF
>TRBJ1-1|TRBV27|-|-
TGTGCCAGCAGTTTTAGGGAGAGGAGGACTGAAGCTTTCTTT
CASSFRERRTEAFF